This TCR beta chain was documented in a study of shared clonotypes between healthy human individuals. Deep-level assay runs were performed. In the sorted-subset replicate PCRs, roughly 210 ng DNA, some 30,000 T cell genomes, was used. The protocol was immunoSEQ multiplex PCR, while the TCRdb copy is restricted to in-frame clones and leaves out a portion. The sample lists fewer than 3 million clones, about 90% seen once, with more than 0.35% in the top ten. General study findings and limits: Naive CD4 clonotypes were shared across a handful of donors at roughly 5%.

This clone was detected once. Its antigen is unidentified. The study drew its donors from healthy HIV-negative adults without recent acute infections or vaccinations. What was sequenced was naive CD4+ T cells from PBMCs. The subset denotes: CD45RA+ positively selected. This TCR was recovered from a man younger than 35 in good health. Some clones in this sample may be carry-over from other donors' samples.

CDR3 amino acids: CASSSGAVGTQYF. CDR3 sequence (DNA): TGCGCCAGCAGCTCCGGGGCAGTGGGGACCCAGTACTTC. The rearrangement uses TRBV5-1 and TRBJ2-5; D possibly uses TRBD1 or TRBD2 (5 bases each). Trimming removed 3 bases from V and 7 bases from J, with 13 bases in between. This CDR3 contains 13 residues. Germline-derived CDR1 and CDR2 are SGHRS and YFSETQ.